The 15 T cell receptor beta chains below were found in one sample sequenced in a study of shared clonotypes between healthy human individuals. Data came from immunoSEQ multiplex PCR; TCRdb stores just in-frame clones and leaves some out. Of a few million clones listed, 93% are singletons. Material: naive CD4+ T cells from PBMCs. The sample's subset: CD45RA+ positively selected. The receptors here all came from a man aged 18 to 29 in good health. Some clones in this sample may be carry-over from other donors' samples.

The chain carries TRBV4-1 and TRBJ2-7; no clear D gene. V was clipped by 0 bases and J by 2 bases, with 14 bases between them. Germline V gene sequence: CDR1 MGHRA, CDR2 YSYEKL. The length of the CDR3 is 16 residues. The CDR3 DNA sequence: TGCGCCAGCAGCCAAGATACCGCGGAGTTCACCTACGAGCAGTACTTC. It yields the protein CASSQDTAEFTYEQYF.

The CDR3 DNA reads as TGTGCCAGCTCCCCTGCCGGGACAGGGAACGGCTACACCTTC. It specifies CASSPAGTGNGYTF. The chain uses TRBV18 and TRBJ1-2, with 9 bases lining up with TRBD1. With 6 bases clipped from V and 8 bases from J, the junction kept 10 bases outside the gene matches. The germline gives CDR1 KGHSH, CDR2 LQKENI. CDR3 length: 14 residues. Variable domain in full (rest from reference TRBV18 and TRBJ1-2): NAGVMQNPRHLVRRRGQEARLRCSPMKGHSHVYWYRQLPEEGLKFMVYLQKENIIDESGMPKERFSAEFPKEGPSILRIQQVVRGDSAAYFCASSPAGTGNGYTFGSGTRLTVV.

The chain employs TRBV6-5 and TRBJ2-1; tentative D call: TRBD1 (6 bases). Trimming pared 7 bases from V and 6 bases from J, leaving 13 bases between. The CDR3 consists of 13 residues. The germline gives CDR1 MNHEY, CDR2 SVGAGI. CDR3 amino acids: CASKRGQSNEQFF. As DNA, the CDR3 is TGTGCCAGCAAACGAGGACAGTCCAATGAGCAGTTCTTC.

The chain combines TRBV5-1 with TRBJ2-5; 9 bases line up with TRBD1. The CDR3 loop spans 15 amino acids. Unmatched junction bases numbered 9, after V lost 4 bases and J lost 5 bases. From germline, CDR1 is SGHRS and CDR2 YFSETQ. The DNA for the CDR3 is TGCGCCAGCAGCCGTAAAACAGGGGGCGAGGAGACCCAGTACTTC. Protein: CASSRKTGGEETQYF. The full variable domain, in which reference TRBV5-1 and TRBJ2-5 provide the parts outside the CDR3, is KAGVTQTPRYLIKTRGQQVTLSCSPISGHRSVSWYQQTPGQGLQFLFEYFSETQRNKGNFPGRFSGRQFSNSRSEMNVSTLELGDSALYLCASSRKTGGEETQYFGPGTRLLVL.

In the case of this clone: Within the sample, other DNA sequences also encode this same CDR3. CDR3 protein: CASSFSGRETQYF. In DNA, the CDR3 is TGTGCCAGCAGCTTTTCAGGGCGGGAGACCCAGTACTTC. J is TRBJ2-5 and V is TRBV7-7, with D possibly TRBD1 on 5 matching bases. Deletions cut 3 bases from V and 5 bases from J, with 10 bases between. This CDR3 region has 13 residues. CDR1 is SSHAT and CDR2 is FNYEAQ in the germline V gene (reference sequence).

The chain carries TRBV11-1 and TRBJ2-7; TRBD1 might be the D (7 bases). CDR3 length equals 17 residues. V was clipped by 1 base and J by 3 bases, with 19 bases between them. The germline CDR1 and CDR2 sequences are SGHAT and FQDESV (reference sequence). DNA for the CDR3: TGTGCCAGCAGCTTAGGGTTCGGCCGACAGGGACTCTACGAGCAGTACTTC. Translating gives CASSLGFGRQGLYEQYF.

The chain has TRBV4-2 and TRBJ1-2; D may be TRBD1 (5 bases). V was pared by 0 bases and J by 3 bases, with 11 bases between. The CDR3 is 15 residues long. The V gene's germline CDR1 is LGHNA and CDR2 YNFKEQ. The CDR3 loop is CASSQEQGRHYGYTF. Written as DNA, the CDR3 is TGTGCCAGCAGCCAAGAGCAGGGACGGCACTATGGCTACACCTTC.

The chain carries TRBV5-1 and TRBJ2-3; no clear D. Germline V CDR1 and CDR2: SGHRS, YFSETQ. This CDR3 region has 15 residues. Deletions cut 5 bases from V and 0 bases from J, with 13 bases between. CDR3 sequence (DNA): TGCGCCAGCAGGTCCCTGGCGAGCAGCACAGATACGCAGTATTTT. Translating it yields CASRSLASSTDTQYF. Supplemented by reference TRBV5-1 and TRBJ2-3, the full variable domain reads KAGVTQTPRYLIKTRGQQVTLSCSPISGHRSVSWYQQTPGQGLQFLFEYFSETQRNKGNFPGRFSGRQFSNSRSEMNVSTLELGDSALYLCASRSLASSTDTQYFGPGTRLTVL.

The CDR3 protein is CASSQVGTGSTEAFF. The DNA for the CDR3 is TGCGCCAGCAGCCAAGTCGGTACAGGGAGCACTGAAGCTTTCTTT. This chain uses TRBV4-3 with TRBJ1-1; TRBD1 is a possible D gene (6 bases). Trimming cost V 1 base and J 4 bases, with 13 bases left between them. The germline gives CDR1 LGHNA, CDR2 YSLEER. CDR3 length: 15 amino acids.

CDR3 region: CASSLVISGNTEAFF. CDR3 sequence (DNA): TGCGCCAGCAGCTTGGTGATATCCGGGAACACTGAAGCTTTCTTT. V and J are TRBV5-1 and TRBJ1-1; D is unresolved. Germline-derived CDR1 and CDR2 are SGHRS and YFSETQ. Trimming pared 0 bases from V and 1 base from J, leaving 10 bases between. The CDR3 has 15 residues. Based on the CDR3 plus reference TRBV5-1 and TRBJ1-1, the full variable domain is KAGVTQTPRYLIKTRGQQVTLSCSPISGHRSVSWYQQTPGQGLQFLFEYFSETQRNKGNFPGRFSGRQFSNSRSEMNVSTLELGDSALYLCASSLVISGNTEAFFGQGTRLTVV.

V gene TRBV5-6 combines with J gene TRBJ1-1; TRBD1 might be the D (5 bases). The CDR3 totals 15 residues. Trimming took 1 base from V and 0 from J, leaving 10 bases between them. Germline V lookup: CDR1 SGHDT, CDR2 YYEEEE. The CDR3 nucleotides are TGTGCCAGCAGCTTGAGGCAGGACATGAACACTGAAGCTTTCTTT. Protein sequence: CASSLRQDMNTEAFF. The whole variable domain, filled in from reference TRBV5-6 and TRBJ1-1, reads DAGVTQSPTHLIKTRGQQVTLRCSPKSGHDTVSWYQQALGQGPQFIFQYYEEEERQRGNFPDRFSGHQFPNYSSELNVNALLLGDSALYLCASSLRQDMNTEAFFGQGTRLTVV.

The chain uses TRBV28 and TRBJ2-5; D not certain. Trimming cost V 4 bases and J 3 bases, with 9 bases left between them. This CDR3 has 13 amino acids. The germline gives CDR1 MDHEN, CDR2 SYDVKM. CDR3 amino acids: CASSSRNEETQYF. Here the CDR3 DNA reads TGTGCCAGCAGTTCCCGGAATGAAGAGACCCAGTACTTC.

This clone has only one observation. V and J are TRBV2 and TRBJ2-3, with 10 positions matching TRBD1. Unmatched junction bases numbered 6, after V lost 6 bases and J lost 3 bases. The CDR3 spans 15 residues. CDR1 is SNHLY and CDR2 is FYNNEI in the germline V gene. The CDR3 DNA follows: TGTGCCAGCAGACGGAGGGACAGGGGAACAGATACGCAGTATTTT. It is translated as CASRRRDRGTDTQYF.

The genes are TRBV5-4 and TRBJ2-7, with 10 bases lining up with TRBD2. V was clipped by 0 bases and J by 0 bases; unmatched bases: 3. Germline values: CDR1 SGHNT, CDR2 YYREEE (reference sequence). CDR3 size: 16 residues. The DNA of the CDR3 is TGTGCCAGCAGCTTGGATCTAGCGGGAGTCTCCTACGAGCAGTACTTC. Protein: CASSLDLAGVSYEQYF.

V usage is TRBV2 and J usage is TRBJ2-7, with 9 bases aligning to TRBD1. With 6 bases clipped from V and 4 bases from J, the junction kept 7 bases outside the gene matches. Germline V lookup: CDR1 SNHLY, CDR2 FYNNEI. The CDR3 extends over 14 amino acids. The CDR3 here is CASRTDRGGYEQYF. The CDR3 region has the DNA TGTGCCAGCAGGACGGACAGGGGAGGGTACGAGCAGTACTTC.